This T cell receptor (beta chain) was identified in a study of blood T cell repertoires in COVID-19. Study as a whole: COVID-19 samples from acute and convalescent phases originated in the United States, Italy and Spain. T cells, B-cell-depleted T cells, or PBMCs supplied cDNA or gDNA.

The CDR3 contains 13 residues. Unmatched junction bases numbered 7, after V lost 3 bases and J lost 6 bases. Germline assignment: CDR1 DFQATT and CDR2 SNEGSKA (reference sequence). Per the authors' pipeline: Estimation of nucleated cell counts relied on the amplification of reference gene primers. Profiling relied on immunoSEQ multiplex PCR, and the TCRdb table lists in-frame clones only, not all of them. The DNA was the basis for D and trimming; V, J and clone size are from that table. The table shows tens of thousands of clones, with 70% to 80% occurring only once. The J gene is TRBJ2-7, the V gene TRBV20-1; 8 bases match TRBD2. Sequencing used peripheral blood. The clonotype originates from a human donor in a cohort sampled during active COVID-19. The CDR3 sequence: CSASRAGAGEQYF. For the CDR3, the DNA is TGCAGTGCTAGTCGAGCGGGAGCAGGCGAGCAGTACTTC.